The T cell receptor beta chain under discussion was sequenced for a study of blood T cell repertoires in COVID-19. As for the study in general: Acute and convalescent COVID-19 specimens originated in the United States, Italy and Spain. Nucleic acid was either cDNA or gDNA, and it came from T cells, B-cell-depleted T cells, or PBMCs.

Original analysis: Researchers report that nucleated cell counts were estimated from reference gene primer amplification. TCRdb's table, derived via immunoSEQ multiplex PCR, lists solely in-frame clones and lacks some. V and J calls plus clone size are reproduced from that table; the DNA served to infer D and trimming. The sample yields tens of thousands of clones, more than 60% seen once. The CDR3 loop spans 17 amino acids. The germline V and J ends were trimmed by 1 base and 2 bases, with 18 bases remaining between them. Germline CDR1 SGHTA, CDR2 FQGNSA. This TCR came from a woman in her fifties or sixties with active or convalescent COVID-19. What was sequenced was peripheral blood. The chain uses TRBV7-2 and TRBJ2-7; TRBD1 might be the D (6 bases). Here the CDR3 DNA reads TGTGCCAGCAGCTTAGGGGGATTGGCGGACAGCCCCTACGAGCAGTACTTC. Its translation is CASSLGGLADSPYEQYF.